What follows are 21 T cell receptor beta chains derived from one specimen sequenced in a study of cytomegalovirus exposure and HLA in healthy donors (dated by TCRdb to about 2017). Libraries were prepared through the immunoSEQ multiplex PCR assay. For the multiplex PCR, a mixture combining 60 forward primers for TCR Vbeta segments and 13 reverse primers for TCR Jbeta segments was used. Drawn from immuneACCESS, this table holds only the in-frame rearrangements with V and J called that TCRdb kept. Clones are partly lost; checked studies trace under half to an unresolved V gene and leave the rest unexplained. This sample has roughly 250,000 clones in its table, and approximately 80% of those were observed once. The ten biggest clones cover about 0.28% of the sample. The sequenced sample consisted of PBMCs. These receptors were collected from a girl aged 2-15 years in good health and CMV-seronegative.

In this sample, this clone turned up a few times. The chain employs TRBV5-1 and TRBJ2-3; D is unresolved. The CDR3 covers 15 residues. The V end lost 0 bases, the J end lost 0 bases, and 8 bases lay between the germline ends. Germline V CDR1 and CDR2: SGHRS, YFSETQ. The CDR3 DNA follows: TGCGCCAGCAGCTTGGACAGTCCCAGCACAGATACGCAGTATTTT. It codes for CASSLDSPSTDTQYF. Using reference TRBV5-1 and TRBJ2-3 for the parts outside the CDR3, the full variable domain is KAGVTQTPRYLIKTRGQQVTLSCSPISGHRSVSWYQQTPGQGLQFLFEYFSETQRNKGNFPGRFSGRQFSNSRSEMNVSTLELGDSALYLCASSLDSPSTDTQYFGPGTRLTVL.

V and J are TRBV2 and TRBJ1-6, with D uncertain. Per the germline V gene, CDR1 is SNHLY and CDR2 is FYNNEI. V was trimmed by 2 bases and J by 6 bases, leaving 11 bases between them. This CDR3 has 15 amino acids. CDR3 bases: TGTGCCAGCAGTGAACAACGTGGCTCTAATTCACCCCTCCACTTT. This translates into CASSEQRGSNSPLHF. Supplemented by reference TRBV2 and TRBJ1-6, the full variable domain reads EPEVTQTPSHQVTQMGQEVILRCVPISNHLYFYWYRQILGQKVEFLVSFYNNEISEKSEIFDDQFSVERPDGSNFTLKIRSTKLEDSAMYFCASSEQRGSNSPLHFGNGTRLTVT.

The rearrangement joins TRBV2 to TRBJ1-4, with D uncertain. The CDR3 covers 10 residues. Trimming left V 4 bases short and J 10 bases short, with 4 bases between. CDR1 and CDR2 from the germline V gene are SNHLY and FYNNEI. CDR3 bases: TGTGCCAGCAGTGGGCTAAAACTGTTTTTT. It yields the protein CASSGLKLFF.

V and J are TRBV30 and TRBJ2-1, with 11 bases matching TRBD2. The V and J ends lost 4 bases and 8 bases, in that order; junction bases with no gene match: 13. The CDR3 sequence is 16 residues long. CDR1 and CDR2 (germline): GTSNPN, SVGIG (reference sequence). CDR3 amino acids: CAWNQLAGEVVDEQFF. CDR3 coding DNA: TGTGCCTGGAACCAACTAGCGGGGGAGGTGGTTGATGAGCAGTTCTTC. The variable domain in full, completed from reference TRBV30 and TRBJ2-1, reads SQTIHQWPATLVQPVGSPLSLECTVEGTSNPNLYWYRQAAGRGLQLLFYSVGIGQISSEVPQNLSASRPQDRQFILSSKKLLLSDSGFYLCAWNQLAGEVVDEQFFGPGTRLTVL.

The CDR3 region is CASSYGGRPNTEAFF. In DNA form, the CDR3 reads TGTGCCAGCAGCTACGGAGGCAGACCGAACACTGAAGCTTTCTTT. This chain connects TRBV5-6 to TRBJ1-1; D unclear. V gave up 3 bases and J gave up 1 base, with 13 bases separating them. This CDR3 spans 15 amino acids. The germline V gene encodes CDR1 SGHDT and CDR2 YYEEEE.

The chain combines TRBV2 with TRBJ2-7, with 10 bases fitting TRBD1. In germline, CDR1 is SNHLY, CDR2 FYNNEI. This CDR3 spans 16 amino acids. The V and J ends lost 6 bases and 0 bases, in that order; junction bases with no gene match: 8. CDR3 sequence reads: CASRHPGQGYSYEQYF. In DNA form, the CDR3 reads TGTGCCAGCAGACATCCGGGACAGGGGTACTCCTACGAGCAGTACTTC.

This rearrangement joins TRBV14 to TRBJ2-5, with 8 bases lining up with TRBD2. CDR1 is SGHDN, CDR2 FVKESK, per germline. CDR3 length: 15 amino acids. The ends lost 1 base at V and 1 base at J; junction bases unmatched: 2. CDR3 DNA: TGTGCCAGCAGCCAAGTCACTAGCGGCCAAGAGACCCAGTACTTC. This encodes CASSQVTSGQETQYF.

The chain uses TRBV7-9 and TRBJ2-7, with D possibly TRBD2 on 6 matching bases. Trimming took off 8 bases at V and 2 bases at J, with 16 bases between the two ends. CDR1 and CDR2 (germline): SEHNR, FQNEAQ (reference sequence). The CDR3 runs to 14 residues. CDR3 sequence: CASGSSAPPYEQYF. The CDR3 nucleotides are TGTGCCAGCGGATCTAGCGCCCCTCCCTACGAGCAGTACTTC. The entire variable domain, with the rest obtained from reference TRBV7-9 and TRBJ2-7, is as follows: DTGVSQNPRHKITKRGQNVTFRCDPISEHNRLYWYRQTLGQGPEFLTYFQNEAQLEKSRLLSDRFSAERPKGSFSTLEIQRTEQGDSAMYLCASGSSAPPYEQYFGPGTRLTVT.

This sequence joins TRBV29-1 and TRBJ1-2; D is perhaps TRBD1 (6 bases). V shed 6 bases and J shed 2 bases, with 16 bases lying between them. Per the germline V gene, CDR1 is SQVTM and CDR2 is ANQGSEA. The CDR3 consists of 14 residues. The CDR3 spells CSVLKPTGNYGYTF. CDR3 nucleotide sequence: TGCAGCGTACTAAAGCCAACAGGGAACTATGGCTACACCTTC.

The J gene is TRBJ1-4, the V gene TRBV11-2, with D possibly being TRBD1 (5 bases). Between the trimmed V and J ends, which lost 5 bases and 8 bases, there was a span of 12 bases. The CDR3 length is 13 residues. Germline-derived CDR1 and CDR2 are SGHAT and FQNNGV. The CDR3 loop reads CASSPGHSEKLFF. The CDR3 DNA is TGTGCCAGCAGCCCCGGACATTCCGAAAAACTGTTTTTT.

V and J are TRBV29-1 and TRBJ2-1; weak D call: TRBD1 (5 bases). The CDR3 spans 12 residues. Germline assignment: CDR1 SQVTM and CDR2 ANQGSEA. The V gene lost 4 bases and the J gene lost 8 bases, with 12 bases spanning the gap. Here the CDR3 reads CSVAAGWYEQFF. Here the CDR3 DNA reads TGCAGCGTTGCCGCAGGGTGGTATGAGCAGTTCTTC.

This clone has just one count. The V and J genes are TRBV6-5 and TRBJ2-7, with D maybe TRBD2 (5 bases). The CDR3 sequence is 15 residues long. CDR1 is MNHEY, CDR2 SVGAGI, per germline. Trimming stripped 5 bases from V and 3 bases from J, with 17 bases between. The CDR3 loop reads CASSRTGSALYEQYF. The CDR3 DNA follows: TGTGCCAGCAGTCGAACGGGGTCGGCCCTCTACGAGCAGTACTTC.

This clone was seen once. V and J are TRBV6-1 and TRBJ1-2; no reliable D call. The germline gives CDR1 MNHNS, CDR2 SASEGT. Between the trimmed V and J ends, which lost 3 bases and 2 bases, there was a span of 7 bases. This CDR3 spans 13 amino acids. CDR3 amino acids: CASSEAYNYGYTF. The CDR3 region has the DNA TGTGCCAGCAGTGAGGCATACAACTATGGCTACACCTTC.

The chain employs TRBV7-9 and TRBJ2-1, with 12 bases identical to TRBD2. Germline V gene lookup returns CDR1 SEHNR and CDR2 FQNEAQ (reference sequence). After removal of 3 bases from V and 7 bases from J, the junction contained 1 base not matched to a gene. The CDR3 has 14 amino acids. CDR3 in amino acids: CASSFGTSGNEQFF. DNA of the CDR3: TGTGCCAGCAGCTTCGGGACTAGCGGGAATGAGCAGTTCTTC.

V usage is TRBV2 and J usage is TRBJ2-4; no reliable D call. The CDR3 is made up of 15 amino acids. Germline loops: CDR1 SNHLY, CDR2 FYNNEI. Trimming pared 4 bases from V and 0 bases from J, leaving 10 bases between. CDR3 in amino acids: CASSVLQLAKNIQYF. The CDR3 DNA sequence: TGTGCCAGCAGTGTGCTACAGCTAGCCAAAAACATTCAGTACTTC. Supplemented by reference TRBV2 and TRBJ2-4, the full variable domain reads EPEVTQTPSHQVTQMGQEVILRCVPISNHLYFYWYRQILGQKVEFLVSFYNNEISEKSEIFDDQFSVERPDGSNFTLKIRSTKLEDSAMYFCASSVLQLAKNIQYFGAGTRLSVL.

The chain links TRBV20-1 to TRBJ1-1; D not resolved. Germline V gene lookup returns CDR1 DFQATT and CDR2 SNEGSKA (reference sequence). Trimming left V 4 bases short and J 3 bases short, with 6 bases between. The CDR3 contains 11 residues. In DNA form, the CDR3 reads TGCAGTGCTACCCTCTACACTGAAGCTTTCTTT. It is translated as CSATLYTEAFF.

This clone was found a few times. The chain's CDR3 is CATTRQGSVGNQPQHF. Here the CDR3 DNA reads TGTGCCACAACTCGACAGGGATCAGTAGGAAATCAGCCCCAGCATTTT. The rearrangement joins TRBV19 to TRBJ1-5; the match to TRBD1 covers 7 bases. The ends lost 10 bases at V and 4 bases at J; junction bases unmatched: 16. This CDR3 is built from 16 residues. CDR1 is LNHDA, CDR2 SQIVND, per germline (reference sequence).

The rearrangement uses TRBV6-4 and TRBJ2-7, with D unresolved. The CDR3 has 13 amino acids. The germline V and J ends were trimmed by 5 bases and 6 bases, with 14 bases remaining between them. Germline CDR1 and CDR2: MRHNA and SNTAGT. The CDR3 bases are TGTGCCAGCAGTACCCCCCGCCACTTCGAGCAGTACTTC. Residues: CASSTPRHFEQYF.

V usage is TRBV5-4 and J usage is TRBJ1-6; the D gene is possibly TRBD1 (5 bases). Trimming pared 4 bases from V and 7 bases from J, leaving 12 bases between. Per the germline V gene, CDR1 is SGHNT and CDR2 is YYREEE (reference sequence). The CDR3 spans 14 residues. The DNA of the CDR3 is TGTGCCAGCAGCCGTGGGGGGGGGAATTCACCCCTCCACTTT. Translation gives CASSRGGGNSPLHF.

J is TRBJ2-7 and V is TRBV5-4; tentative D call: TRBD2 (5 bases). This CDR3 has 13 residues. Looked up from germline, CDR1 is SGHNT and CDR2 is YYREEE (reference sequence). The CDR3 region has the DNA TGTGCGAGCGGAGCGTCGGGCTCCTACGAGCAGTACTTC. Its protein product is CASGASGSYEQYF.

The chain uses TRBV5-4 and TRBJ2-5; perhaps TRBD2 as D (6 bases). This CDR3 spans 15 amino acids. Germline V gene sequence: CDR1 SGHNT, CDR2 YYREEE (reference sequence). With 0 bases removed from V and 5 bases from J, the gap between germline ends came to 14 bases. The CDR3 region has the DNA TGTGCCAGCAGCTTGGGATGGGCAGGGAGGGAGACCCAGTACTTC. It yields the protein CASSLGWAGRETQYF.